This passage covers 5 T cell receptor beta chains from one sample sequenced in a study of T cells in Graves' hyperthyroidism and ophthalmopathy (dated by TCRdb to between 2018 and 2021). Library generation was performed with multiplex PCR. These reads were obtained on an Illumina HiSeq 2000. The TCR beta CDR3 regions were amplified from RNA transcripts. A first-round RT-PCR of the TCR CDR3 used the HTBI primer set with the Qiagen OneStep RT-PCR kit. Through fastp at Q25 and MiXCR, TCRdb rebuilt clones from the public reads, retaining in-frame beta chains. Each entry is one CDR3 protein sequence, shown with its most common DNA and genes. In this sample the table shows about 350,000 distinct CDR3 sequences, 15% to 20% of which occur a single time. The top ten clones comprise approximately 4% of the sample. Sequences were obtained from blood. These TCRs come from a young woman with Graves' hyperthyroidism.

The V call is TRBV30, the J call TRBJ2-7, with D perhaps given as TRBD1 or TRBD2 (5 bases each). Trimming removed 5 bases at V and 3 bases at J, with 5 bases between. This CDR3 spans 10 amino acids. Germline V CDR1 and CDR2: GTSNPN, SVGIG (reference sequence). The DNA for the CDR3 is TGTGCCTGGGGGGGCTACGAGCAGTACTTC. Protein product: CAWGGYEQYF.

In this sample, this clonotype turned up many times. The chain links TRBV2 to TRBJ2-7; D is possibly TRBD1 or TRBD2 (5 bases each). The V and J ends lost 2 bases and 2 bases respectively, with 10 bases between them. Germline CDR1 and CDR2: SNHLY and FYNNEI. The CDR3 totals 14 residues. The CDR3 nucleotides are TGTGCCAGCAGTGAAATTGAGGGGACCTACGAGCAGTACTTC. Translation gives CASSEIEGTYEQYF.

This clonotype showed up many times. The chain has TRBV28 and TRBJ1-1; the D gene is possibly TRBD1 (5 bases). Germline V gene lookup returns CDR1 MDHEN and CDR2 SYDVKM. Trimming cost V 2 bases and J 9 bases, with 7 bases left between them. The CDR3 sequence is 11 residues long. CDR3 DNA: TGTGCCAGCAGTTTAGACAGAAAAGCTTTCTTT. Its translation: CASSLDRKAFF.

Many counts were recorded for this clonotype. This chain joins TRBV7-3 and TRBJ2-7; 10 positions agree with TRBD1. Germline V gene sequence: CDR1 SGHTA, CDR2 FQGTGA. Trimming at V came to 6 bases and at J to 5 bases, leaving 4 bases not matched to a gene. CDR3 length: 13 amino acids. The CDR3 DNA sequence: TGTGCCAGCAGTACGACAGGGGGCCACGAGCAGTACTTC. Its protein product is CASSTTGGHEQYF.

The table lists this clonotype with many counts. The V gene is TRBV4-1, the J gene TRBJ2-7; TRBD1 matches at 7 bases. V gave up 1 base and J gave up 5 bases; unmatched junction bases: 14. The length of the CDR3 is 17 residues. Per germline, CDR1 MGHRA and CDR2 YSYEKL. CDR3 bases: TGCGCCAGCAGCCAAGGTTTGACAGGGCCGTTAATAGACGAGCAGTACTTC. Amino acid sequence: CASSQGLTGPLIDEQYF.